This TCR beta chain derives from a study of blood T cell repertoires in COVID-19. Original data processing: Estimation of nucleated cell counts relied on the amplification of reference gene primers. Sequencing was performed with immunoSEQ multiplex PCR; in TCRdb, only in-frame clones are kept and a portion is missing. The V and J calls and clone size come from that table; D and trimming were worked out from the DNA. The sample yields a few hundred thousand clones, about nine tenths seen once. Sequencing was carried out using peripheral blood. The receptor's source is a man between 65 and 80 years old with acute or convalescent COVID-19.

The CDR3: CSAWTSTTEAFF. The CDR3 region has the DNA TGCAGCGCCTGGACATCTACCACTGAAGCTTTCTTT. The chain couples TRBV29-1 to TRBJ1-1; possible D gene TRBD1, 5 bases. CDR3 length: 12 amino acids. V was pared by 7 bases and J by 4 bases, with 13 bases between. Germline CDR1 reads SQVTM; CDR2 reads ANQGSEA. Looking up the rest from reference TRBV29-1 and TRBJ1-1 gives the full variable domain: SAVISQKPSRDICQRGTSLTIQCQVDSQVTMMFWYRQQPGQSLTLIATANQGSEATYESGFVIDKFPISRPNLTFSTLTVSNMSPEDSSIYLCSAWTSTTEAFFGQGTRLTVV.